This TCR beta chain was observed in a study of CD8 T cells in Susac syndrome. CD8+ and CD4+ T cells from blood underwent TCR beta sequencing. TEMRA cells were FACS-enriched and CD8+ and CD4+ T cells negatively isolated. V was shortened by 5 bases and J by 3 bases, with 17 bases between the two germline ends. The CDR3 length is 16 residues. In germline, CDR1 is MNHNS, CDR2 SASEGT. The RNA input was 0.5 to 1 ug, and it was reverse transcribed with random hexamers. MiXCR, applied by TCRdb to the immunoSEQ multiplex PCR reads, yields one record per CDR3 protein. The table records around 200,000 distinct CDR3 sequences, 90% to 97% of them present only once.

This receptor was identified in a human donor with Susac syndrome. This sequence joins TRBV6-1 and TRBJ1-5; D is possibly TRBD1 (5 bases). Sequencing was done on a sample of CD4+ T cells from PBMCs. CDR3 protein: CASSPAGGFDNQPQHF. For the CDR3, the DNA is TGTGCCAGCAGTCCGGCCGGGGGTTTTGACAATCAGCCCCAGCATTTT.